A single sample gave rise to the 21 T cell receptor beta chains below, sequenced in a study of memory CD4+ T cells and cytomegalovirus serostatus. The sort gate was single viable CD3+CD4+CD8-CD45RO+ cells for memory CD4+ T cells. Some clones are missing from TCRdb's copy, which holds only in-frame ones; the method was immunoSEQ multiplex PCR. The sample has 45,000 to 65,000 clones; about four fifths are singletons. Sequencing used memory CD4+ T cells from blood. These receptors all come from an adult in good health and CMV-seronegative.

This clone was counted a few times. V usage is TRBV2 and J usage is TRBJ2-7; D might be TRBD2 (6 bases). The ends were cut back, 3 bases at V and 6 bases at J, with 15 bases in the middle. Germline CDR1 is SNHLY and CDR2 is FYNNEI. The CDR3 is made up of 14 amino acids. As DNA, the CDR3 is TGTGCCAGCAGTGATGGACTTTCGGGGGTCGAGCAGTACTTC. Its translation: CASSDGLSGVEQYF.

The chain recombines TRBV7-3 with TRBJ2-1; D perhaps matches TRBD2 (5 bases). The CDR3 spans 14 residues. V was shortened by 4 bases and J by 6 bases, with 13 bases between the two germline ends. The germline gives CDR1 SGHTA, CDR2 FQGTGA. The CDR3 here is CASSYPSIGNEQFF. The CDR3 coding sequence is TGTGCCAGCAGCTACCCTAGCATTGGCAATGAGCAGTTCTTC.

This rearrangement joins TRBV18 to TRBJ2-7; 7 positions agree with TRBD2. The length of the CDR3 is 15 residues. Germline CDR1 KGHSH, CDR2 LQKENI. The junction had 11 bases not matched to a gene; V was cut back by 2 bases and J by 7 bases. CDR3 residues: CASSPSGLGSGEQYF. The CDR3 coding sequence is TGTGCCAGCTCACCAAGCGGACTAGGATCGGGAGAGCAGTACTTC.

In this sample, this clone turned up once. The CDR3 region has the DNA TGTGCCAGCAGCTTAGATAATTTCGGGCACACTGAAGCTTTCTTT. Its translation is CASSLDNFGHTEAFF. The V and J genes are TRBV7-2 and TRBJ1-1; no clear D. Germline V gene data show CDR1 as SGHTA and CDR2 as FQGNSA. The CDR3 length is 15 residues. V was pared by 1 base and J by 3 bases, with 12 bases between.

The sample holds a few counts of this clone. The V gene is TRBV10-3, the J gene TRBJ2-1; TRBD1 might be the D (5 bases). V was shortened by 10 bases and J by 7 bases, with 14 bases between the two germline ends. This CDR3 has 12 amino acids. The V gene's germline CDR1 is ENHRY and CDR2 SYGVKD. In DNA, the CDR3 is TGTGCCACCCACGCCAGGGATAATGAGCAGTTCTTC. Amino acid sequence: CATHARDNEQFF.

The CDR3, as DNA: TGTGCCAGCAGCTTAGTAAGCTCGGGGGTCCGCTCTGGAAACACCATATATTTT. Its translation: CASSLVSSGVRSGNTIYF. This chain joins TRBV11-2 and TRBJ1-3; weak D call: TRBD1 (5 bases). Germline V gene data show CDR1 as SGHAT and CDR2 as FQNNGV. The CDR3 runs to 18 residues. Trimming left V 1 base short and J 0 bases short, with 16 bases between.

The chain carries TRBV7-8 and TRBJ1-2; TRBD1 might be the D (5 bases). With 5 bases removed from V and 7 bases from J, the gap between germline ends came to 23 bases. Germline-derived CDR1 and CDR2 are SGHVS and FQNEAQ. The CDR3 spans 16 residues. The CDR3 coding sequence is TGTGCCAGCAGCCAGGGTTGGAGGGAAGGAAGTGTTGGCTACACCTTC. It is translated as CASSQGWREGSVGYTF.

The chain couples TRBV6-1 to TRBJ1-1, with D possibly matching TRBD1 (5 bases). The V end was cut by 5 bases, the J end by 6 bases, with 10 bases between. Germline-derived CDR1 and CDR2 are MNHNS and SASEGT. The CDR3 loop spans 12 amino acids. The CDR3 spells CASSQGEAEAFF. CDR3 nucleotides: TGTGCCAGCAGTCAAGGGGAGGCTGAAGCTTTCTTT.

The V and J genes are TRBV5-1 and TRBJ1-4, with 9 bases lining up with TRBD1. J gave up 8 bases and V 0 bases, and 8 bases lay outside the gene matches. Germline V gene sequence: CDR1 SGHRS, CDR2 YFSETQ. The CDR3 length is 16 residues. CDR3 DNA sequence: TGCGCCAGCAGCTTGGCGGCGGGACAGGGAGGAGAAAAACTGTTTTTT. Protein product: CASSLAAGQGGEKLFF.

The chain couples TRBV30 to TRBJ2-7, with unresolved D. The CDR3 is made up of 12 amino acids. Trimming left V 0 bases short and J 2 bases short, with 5 bases between. Germline assignment: CDR1 GTSNPN and CDR2 SVGIG (reference sequence). CDR3 DNA sequence: TGTGCCTGGAGTGTGTCACCCTACGAGCAGTACTTC. As protein: CAWSVSPYEQYF.

The chain has TRBV28 and TRBJ1-2; 7 nucleotides match TRBD1. The CDR3 loop spans 14 amino acids. CDR1 is MDHEN and CDR2 is SYDVKM in the germline V gene. With 5 bases clipped from V and 0 bases from J, the junction kept 3 bases outside the gene matches. CDR3 residues: CASSRQGANYGYTF. CDR3 DNA: TGTGCCAGCAGTCGACAGGGAGCTAACTATGGCTACACCTTC.

This chain connects TRBV2 to TRBJ2-3; D ambiguous. CDR3 length equals 12 residues. Germline V lookup: CDR1 SNHLY, CDR2 FYNNEI. V was trimmed by 3 bases and J by 5 bases, leaving 6 bases between them. The CDR3 region has the DNA TGTGCCAGCAGTGAGATCCGAGATACGCAGTATTTT. Protein sequence: CASSEIRDTQYF.

The V call is TRBV19, the J call TRBJ1-6; TRBD1 might be the D (5 bases). Trimming removed 3 bases at V and 9 bases at J, with 15 bases between. Germline V CDR1 and CDR2: LNHDA, SQIVND (reference sequence). This CDR3 is built from 15 residues. The CDR3: CASSIGDGQPSPLHF. In DNA, the CDR3 is TGTGCCAGTAGTATTGGCGACGGACAACCTTCACCCCTCCACTTT.

V and J are TRBV7-8 and TRBJ1-1, with 9 bases that match TRBD1. The CDR3 spans 18 residues. Per the germline V gene, CDR1 is SGHVS and CDR2 is FQNEAQ. Germline trimming cut 4 bases from V and 1 base from J; bases unmatched to any gene: 13. This chain's CDR3 is CASSYSSGTGRWNTEAFF. The CDR3 DNA reads as TGTGCCAGCAGCTACTCATCCGGGACAGGGAGGTGGAACACTGAAGCTTTCTTT.

The chain is built from TRBV27 and TRBJ1-2; TRBD1 is a possible D gene (6 bases). V gave up 3 bases and J gave up 3 bases, with 14 bases separating them. Per the germline V gene, CDR1 is MNHEY and CDR2 is SMNVEV (reference sequence). This CDR3 has 15 residues. The CDR3 bases are TGTGCCAGCAGTTTGGCGGGGGGGCGCGACTATGGCTACACCTTC. Its translation is CASSLAGGRDYGYTF.

This rearrangement joins TRBV18 to TRBJ2-7, with unresolved D. CDR3 size: 17 residues. The germline V gene encodes CDR1 KGHSH and CDR2 LQKENI. V gave up 0 bases and J gave up 0 bases, with 15 bases separating them. CDR3 DNA sequence: TGTGCCAGCTCACCACCGTTTAGGGAAAGAGGCTCCTACGAGCAGTACTTC. It specifies CASSPPFRERGSYEQYF.

The gene calls are TRBV2 and TRBJ2-7; TRBD2 agrees at 11 bases. CDR3 size: 15 residues. Looked up from germline, CDR1 is SNHLY and CDR2 is FYNNEI. Germline trimming cut 7 bases from V and 12 bases from J; bases unmatched to any gene: 17. CDR3 loop: CASTLSGTSGRAWYF. CDR3 coding DNA: TGTGCCAGCACCCTATCCGGGACTAGCGGACGGGCTTGGTACTTC.

The CDR3, as DNA: TGTGCCAGCAGCTTGCGGGACAGGGAGTATGGCTACACCTTC. It is translated as CASSLRDREYGYTF. The chain links TRBV5-4 to TRBJ1-2; 9 bases agree with TRBD1. Unmatched junction bases numbered 3, after V lost 1 base and J lost 5 bases. This CDR3 is 14 amino acids long. Looked up from germline, CDR1 is SGHNT and CDR2 is YYREEE (reference sequence).

The chain couples TRBV7-2 to TRBJ2-5, with unresolved D. Germline V CDR1 and CDR2: SGHTA, FQGNSA. Trimming took off 2 bases at V and 4 bases at J, with 5 bases between the two ends. The CDR3 totals 12 residues. DNA for the CDR3: TGTGCCAGCAGCTTATCCATAGAGACCCAGTACTTC. Translated: CASSLSIETQYF.

A few counts support this clone. CDR3 sequence: CASSEIGYTYGYTF. CDR3 bases: TGTGCCAGCAGTGAAATTGGGTATACCTATGGCTACACCTTC. V is TRBV2 and J is TRBJ1-2; D ambiguous. CDR3 length: 14 amino acids. Trimming shortened V by 2 bases and J by 4 bases, and 11 bases separated the two germline ends. Germline CDR1 and CDR2: SNHLY and FYNNEI.

In this sample, this clone is medium-sized. The gene calls are TRBV27 and TRBJ1-5; possibly TRBD1 for D (5 bases). This CDR3 comprises 15 residues. Germline-derived CDR1 and CDR2 are MNHEY and SMNVEV (reference sequence). Trimming pared 5 bases from V and 0 bases from J, leaving 11 bases between. The CDR3 bases are TGTGCCAGCAGTCCGGGGCTACATAGCAATCAGCCCCAGCATTTT. It codes for CASSPGLHSNQPQHF.